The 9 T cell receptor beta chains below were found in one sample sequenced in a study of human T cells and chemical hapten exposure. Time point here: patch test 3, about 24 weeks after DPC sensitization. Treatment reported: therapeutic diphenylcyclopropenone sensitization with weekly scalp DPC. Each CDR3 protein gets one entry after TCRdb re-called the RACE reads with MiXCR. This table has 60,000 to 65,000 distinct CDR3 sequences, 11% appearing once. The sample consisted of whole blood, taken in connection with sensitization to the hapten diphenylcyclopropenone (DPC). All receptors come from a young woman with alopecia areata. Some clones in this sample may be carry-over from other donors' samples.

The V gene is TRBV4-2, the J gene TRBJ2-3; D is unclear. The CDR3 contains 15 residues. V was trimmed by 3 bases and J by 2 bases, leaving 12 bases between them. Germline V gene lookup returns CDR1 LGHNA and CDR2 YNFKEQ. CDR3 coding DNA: TGTGCCAGCAGCCATCCCGGGCCGACCACAGATACGCAGTATTTT. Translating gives CASSHPGPTTDTQYF.

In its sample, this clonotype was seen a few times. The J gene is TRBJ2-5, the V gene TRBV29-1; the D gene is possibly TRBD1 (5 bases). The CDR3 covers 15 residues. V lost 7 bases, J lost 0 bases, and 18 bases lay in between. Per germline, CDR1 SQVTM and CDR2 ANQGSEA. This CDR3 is CSGKPQGLNQETQYF. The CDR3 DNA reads TGCAGCGGAAAACCCCAGGGCCTCAACCAAGAGACCCAGTACTTC.

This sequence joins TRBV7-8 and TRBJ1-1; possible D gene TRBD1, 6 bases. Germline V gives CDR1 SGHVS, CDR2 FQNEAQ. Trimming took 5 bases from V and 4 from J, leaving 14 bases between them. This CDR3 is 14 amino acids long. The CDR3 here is CASSGGAGSTEAFF. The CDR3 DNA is TGTGCCAGCAGCGGGGGGGCTGGAAGCACTGAAGCTTTCTTT.

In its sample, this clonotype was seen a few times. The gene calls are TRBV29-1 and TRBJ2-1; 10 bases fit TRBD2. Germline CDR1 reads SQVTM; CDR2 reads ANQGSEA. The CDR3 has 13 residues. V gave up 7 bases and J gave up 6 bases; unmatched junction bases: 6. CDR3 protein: CSASSGSGNEQFF. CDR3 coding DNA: TGCAGCGCCTCTAGCGGGAGTGGCAATGAGCAGTTCTTC.

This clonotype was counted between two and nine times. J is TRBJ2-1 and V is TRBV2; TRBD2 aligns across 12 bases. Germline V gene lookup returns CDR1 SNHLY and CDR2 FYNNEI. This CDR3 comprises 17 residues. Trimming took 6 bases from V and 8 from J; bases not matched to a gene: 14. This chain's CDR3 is CASRSIPLTSGRYEQFF. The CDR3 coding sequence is TGTGCCAGCAGATCAATCCCCTTGACTAGCGGGAGATATGAGCAGTTCTTC. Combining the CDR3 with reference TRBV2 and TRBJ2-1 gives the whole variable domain EPEVTQTPSHQVTQMGQEVILRCVPISNHLYFYWYRQILGQKVEFLVSFYNNEISEKSEIFDDQFSVERPDGSNFTLKIRSTKLEDSAMYFCASRSIPLTSGRYEQFFGPGTRLTVL.

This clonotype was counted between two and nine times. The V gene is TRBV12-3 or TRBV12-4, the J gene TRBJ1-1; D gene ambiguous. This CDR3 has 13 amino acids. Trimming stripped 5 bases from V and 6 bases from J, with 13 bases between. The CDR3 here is CASSHQSFAEAFF. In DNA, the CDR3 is TGTGCCAGCAGTCACCAAAGTTTTGCTGAAGCTTTCTTT.

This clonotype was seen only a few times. CDR3 sequence (DNA): TGCAGTGCTGTGAGCTCAGGGCCTGCCAGGGGCTACACCTTC. Translating gives CSAVSSGPARGYTF. The V call is TRBV20-1, the J call TRBJ1-2; possibly TRBD1 for D (5 bases). CDR3 length: 14 residues. V lost 5 bases and J 8 bases, leaving 21 bases between the germline ends. Germline-derived CDR1 and CDR2 are DFQATT and SNEGSKA (reference sequence).

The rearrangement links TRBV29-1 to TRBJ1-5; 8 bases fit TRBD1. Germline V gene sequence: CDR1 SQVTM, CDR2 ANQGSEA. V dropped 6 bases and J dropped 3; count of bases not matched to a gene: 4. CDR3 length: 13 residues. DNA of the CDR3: TGCAGCGTCGGACAGGGCAACAATCAGCCCCAGCATTTT. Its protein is CSVGQGNNQPQHF.

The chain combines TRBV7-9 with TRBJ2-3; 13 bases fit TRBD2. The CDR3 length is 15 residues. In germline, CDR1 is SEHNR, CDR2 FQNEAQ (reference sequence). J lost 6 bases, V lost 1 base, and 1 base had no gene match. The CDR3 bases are TGTGCCAGCAGCTTAGAACTAGCGGGAGGGGATACGCAGTATTTT. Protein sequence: CASSLELAGGDTQYF. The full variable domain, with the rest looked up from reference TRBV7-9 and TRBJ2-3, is DTGVSQNPRHKITKRGQNVTFRCDPISEHNRLYWYRQTLGQGPEFLTYFQNEAQLEKSRLLSDRFSAERPKGSFSTLEIQRTEQGDSAMYLCASSLELAGGDTQYFGPGTRLTVL.